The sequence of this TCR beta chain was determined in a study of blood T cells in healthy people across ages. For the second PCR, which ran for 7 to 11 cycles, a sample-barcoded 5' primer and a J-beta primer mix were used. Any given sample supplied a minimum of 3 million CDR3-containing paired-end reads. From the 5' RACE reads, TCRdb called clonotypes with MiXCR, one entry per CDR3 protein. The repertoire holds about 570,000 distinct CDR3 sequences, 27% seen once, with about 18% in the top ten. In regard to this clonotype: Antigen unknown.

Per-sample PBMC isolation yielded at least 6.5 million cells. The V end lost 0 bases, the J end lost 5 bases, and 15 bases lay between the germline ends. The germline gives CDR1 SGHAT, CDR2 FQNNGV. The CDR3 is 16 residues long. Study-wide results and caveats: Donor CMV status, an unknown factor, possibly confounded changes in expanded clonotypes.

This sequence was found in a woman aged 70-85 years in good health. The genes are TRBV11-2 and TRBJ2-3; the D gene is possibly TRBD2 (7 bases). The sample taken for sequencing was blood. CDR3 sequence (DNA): TGTGCCAGCAGCTTAGATTCGAGGGGGGGGATAGATACGCAGTATTTT. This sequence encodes CASSLDSRGGIDTQYF.